Each of the 9 T cell receptor beta chains below was sequenced from the same sample in a study of shared clonotypes between healthy human individuals. TCRdb keeps only in-frame clones here, not all; method: immunoSEQ multiplex PCR. Of millions of clones in the sample, 93% are singletons; the top ten hold under 2%. Naive CD8 cells lacked CD45RO, underwent positive selection for CCR7 and left out terminally differentiated effector memory CD45RA+ cells. Sequenced input: naive CD8+ T cells from PBMCs. The source of these receptors is a man aged 18 to 29 in good health. Some clones in this sample may be carry-over from other donors' samples.

The V and J genes are TRBV6-6 and TRBJ2-1, with 8 bases matching TRBD2. CDR1 MNHNY and CDR2 SVGAGI come from the germline V gene (reference sequence). This CDR3 comprises 15 residues. Germline trimming cut 7 bases from V and 0 bases from J; bases unmatched to any gene: 5. The CDR3 bases are TGTGCCAGCATCACGGGGGGGGACTCCTACAATGAGCAGTTCTTC. Amino acid sequence: CASITGGDSYNEQFF.

The chain links TRBV15 to TRBJ2-3; the D call may be TRBD1 or TRBD2 (5 bases each). V lost 3 bases to trimming and J lost 2 bases, with 12 bases between them. Germline V gives CDR1 LNHNV, CDR2 YYDKDF (reference sequence). The CDR3 is 15 amino acids. This CDR3 is CATSRGEYLTDTQYF. CDR3 DNA sequence: TGTGCCACCAGCAGGGGGGAATATCTCACAGATACGCAGTATTTT.

In this sample, this clone turned up once. The chain recombines TRBV7-2 with TRBJ2-7; D is undetermined. Trimming took off 6 bases at V and 0 bases at J, with 15 bases between the two ends. Per germline, CDR1 SGHTA and CDR2 FQGNSA. This CDR3 spans 15 amino acids. CDR3 nucleotides: TGTGCCAGCAGTCGGAACCCATTCAGCTCCTACGAGCAGTACTTC. Translating it yields CASSRNPFSSYEQYF.

The gene calls are TRBV14 and TRBJ2-6; D gene unclear. The CDR3 contains 17 residues. V was cut by 0 bases and J by 0 bases, with 9 bases left in between. Germline assignment: CDR1 SGHDN and CDR2 FVKESK. The CDR3 is CASSQEIGPSGANVLTF. CDR3 sequence (DNA): TGTGCCAGCAGCCAAGAAATTGGCCCCTCTGGGGCCAACGTCCTGACTTTC. Full variable domain (remainder filled in from reference TRBV14 and TRBJ2-6): EAGVTQFPSHSVIEKGQTVTLRCDPISGHDNLYWYRRVMGKEIKFLLHFVKESKQDESGMPNNRFLAERTGGTYSTLKVQPAELEDSGVYFCASSQEIGPSGANVLTFGAGSRLTVL.

This rearrangement joins TRBV27 to TRBJ2-7; possibly TRBD1 for D (6 bases). Germline lookup yields CDR1 MNHEY and CDR2 SMNVEV (reference sequence). V was pared by 7 bases and J by 0 bases, with 13 bases between. The CDR3 consists of 14 residues. CDR3 amino acids: CASTVTGSSYEQYF. CDR3 nucleotide sequence: TGTGCCAGCACCGTAACAGGGAGCTCCTACGAGCAGTACTTC.

This clone was seen a single time. The gene calls are TRBV9 and TRBJ2-7; no firm D call. V was pared by 3 bases and J by 6 bases, with 10 bases between. The germline V gene encodes CDR1 SGDLS and CDR2 YYNGEE. The CDR3 runs to 12 residues. CDR3 DNA: TGTGCCAGCAGCGATGGATTGGGCGAGCAGTACTTC. Residues: CASSDGLGEQYF. The full variable domain, in which reference TRBV9 and TRBJ2-7 provide the parts outside the CDR3, is DSGVTQTPKHLITATGQRVTLRCSPRSGDLSVYWYQQSLDQGLQFLIQYYNGEERAKGNILERFSAQQFPDLHSELNLSSLELGDSALYFCASSDGLGEQYFGPGTRLTVT.

This clone showed up just a few times. The J gene is TRBJ2-3, the V gene TRBV27, with D hard to call. Germline assignment: CDR1 MNHEY and CDR2 SMNVEV (reference sequence). The CDR3 totals 15 residues. Trimming cost V 10 bases and J 2 bases, with 19 bases left between them. This chain's CDR3 is CATCLGPLYTDTQYF. The CDR3 region has the DNA TGTGCCACCTGTCTCGGTCCACTATACACAGATACGCAGTATTTT.

The J gene is TRBJ1-1, the V gene TRBV9; a possible D gene is TRBD1 (5 bases). This CDR3 is built from 17 residues. In germline, CDR1 is SGDLS, CDR2 YYNGEE. V was trimmed by 1 base and J by 2 bases, leaving 18 bases between them. The CDR3 region has the DNA TGTGCCAGCAGCGTATCCTCGGCGGGGGTTCCTAACACTGAAGCTTTCTTT. This codes for CASSVSSAGVPNTEAFF. The entire variable domain, with the rest obtained from reference TRBV9 and TRBJ1-1, is as follows: DSGVTQTPKHLITATGQRVTLRCSPRSGDLSVYWYQQSLDQGLQFLIQYYNGEERAKGNILERFSAQQFPDLHSELNLSSLELGDSALYFCASSVSSAGVPNTEAFFGQGTRLTVV.

Here the CDR3 reads CASSYQTGGTEAFF. The DNA of the CDR3 is TGTGCCAGCAGTTACCAGACAGGGGGCACTGAAGCTTTCTTT. V usage is TRBV27 and J usage is TRBJ1-1; TRBD1 agrees at 9 bases. This CDR3 has 14 residues. Trimming removed 4 bases from V and 4 bases from J; junction bases left unmatched: 4. Germline loops: CDR1 MNHEY, CDR2 SMNVEV (reference sequence).